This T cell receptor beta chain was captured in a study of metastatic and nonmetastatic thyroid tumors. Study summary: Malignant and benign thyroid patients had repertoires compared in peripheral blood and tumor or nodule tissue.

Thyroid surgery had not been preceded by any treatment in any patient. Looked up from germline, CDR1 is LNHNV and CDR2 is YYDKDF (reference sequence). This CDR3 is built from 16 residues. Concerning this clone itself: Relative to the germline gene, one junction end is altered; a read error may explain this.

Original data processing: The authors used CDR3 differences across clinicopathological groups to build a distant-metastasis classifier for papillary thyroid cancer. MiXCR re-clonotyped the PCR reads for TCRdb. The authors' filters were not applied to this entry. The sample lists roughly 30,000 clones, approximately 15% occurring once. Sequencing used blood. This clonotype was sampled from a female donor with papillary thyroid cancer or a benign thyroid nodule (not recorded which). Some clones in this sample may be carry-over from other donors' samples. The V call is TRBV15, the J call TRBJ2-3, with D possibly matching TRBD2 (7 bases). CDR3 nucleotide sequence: TGTGCCACCAGCAGAGAAGGGGGACTACCCACAGATACGCATCATTTT. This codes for CATSREGGLPTDTHHF.